A single sample is the source of the 5 T cell receptor beta chains below, sequenced in a study of vaccination effects on CD4 cells after COVID-19 (dated by TCRdb to 2022 to 2024). To identify antigen-specific CD4+ T cell clonotypes by their expansion, the ViraFEST assay first stimulated PBMC with viral peptide pools and then applied TCR sequencing. After approximately 11 days of culture, CD4+ T cells were isolated with the EasySep CD4+ T cell isolation kit. Healthy vaccine recipients had no prior SARS-CoV-2 infection, confirmed by negative nucleocapsid antibodies before and after vaccination. These receptors are not linked to any known antigen. The library came from the immunoSEQ multiplex PCR assay. In TCRdb, the immuneACCESS table is reduced to in-frame sequences with V and J assigned. These tables do not hold every clone; where another copy was compared, an unresolved V gene accounts for under half, and the others remain unexplained. The sample table holds about 63,000 clones, of which less than 80% were seen once. The ten largest clones add up to about 4% of the sample.

The starting material was CD4+ T cells from PBMCs cultured with HCoV-OC43 spike peptides, obtained before COVID-19 vaccination. The sample's cell subset or site label, in plain terms: HCoV-OC43 spike overlapping peptide pool stimulation. These receptors were collected from a human donor who received a COVID-19 vaccine.

The chain couples TRBV10-1 to TRBJ1-1; D uncertain. Trimming took 6 bases from V and 1 from J, leaving 9 bases between them. Germline CDR1 WNHNN, CDR2 SYGVQD (reference sequence). The CDR3 spans 13 residues. The CDR3 spells CASSLEGNTEAFF. The CDR3 DNA reads TGCGCCAGCAGCCTCGAGGGGAACACTGAAGCTTTCTTT.

This clone was seen more than once but under ten times. The genes are TRBV19 and TRBJ1-5; perhaps TRBD1 as D (5 bases). Deletions cut 3 bases from V and 9 bases from J, with 15 bases between. Per the germline V gene, CDR1 is LNHDA and CDR2 is SQIVND (reference sequence). The CDR3 totals 14 residues. CDR3 in DNA: TGTGCCAGTAGTATCACAACAGGACAACCGCCCCAGCATTTT. It specifies CASSITTGQPPQHF.

The J gene is TRBJ2-7, the V gene TRBV7-8, with 7 positions matching TRBD1. V was clipped by 2 bases and J by 6 bases; unmatched bases: 7. CDR3 length equals 14 residues. The V gene's germline CDR1 is SGHVS and CDR2 FQNEAQ. The CDR3 DNA is TGTGCCAGCAGCTTACAGACAGGGTCGACCGAGCAGTACGTC. Translation gives CASSLQTGSTEQYV.

This chain uses TRBV24-1 with TRBJ2-6, with D maybe TRBD2 (6 bases). The CDR3 extends over 16 amino acids. Germline values: CDR1 KGHDR, CDR2 SFDVKD. Trimming pared 4 bases from V and 4 bases from J, leaving 13 bases between. CDR3 coding DNA: TGTGCCACCAGTGACCGGAGGGGCGCCGGGGCCAACGTCCTGACTTTC. Translation: CATSDRRGAGANVLTF.

This chain uses TRBV12-3 or TRBV12-4 with TRBJ2-3; a possible D gene is TRBD2 (6 bases). The V and J ends lost 2 bases and 8 bases respectively, with 8 bases between them. There are 12 residues in the CDR3. The CDR3 sequence: CASSLWGGTQYF. CDR3 sequence (DNA): TGTGCCAGCAGTTTATGGGGAGGTACGCAGTATTTT.